The source of this T cell receptor (beta chain) is a study of T cell responses to AZD1222 COVID-19 vaccine (dated by TCRdb to 2020 to 2022). About the investigation overall: TCR sequencing was performed for 230 to 250 trial participants, of whom about 200 were given two doses of AZD1222 and some 26 were given two doses of MenACWY control vaccine. Enrollment into the trials was organized by age into subgroups of 18-55, 56-69 and 70-plus years, and those subgroups contained roughly 140, 27 and 60 TCR-sequenced participants, respectively. General study outcomes and caveats: Conclusions about previously exposed vaccinees are limited because only five to seven AZD1222 recipients were SARS-CoV-2 seropositive at baseline. Most participants were white British and females outnumbered males, and the authors suggested that clonal diversity may have been underestimated. CD4 TCRs associated with the vaccine covered the entire spike protein, and the dominant responses were in regions 160-218 and 743-854. In the small 56-69-year group, the increase in depth fell short of significance, most likely because of low power. Epitopes outside the regions mutated in the B.1.351 and B.1.1.7 variants were reportedly recognized by nearly half of the unique spike-specific TCRs. After two AZD1222 doses, both the breadth and the depth of spike-specific TCRs were significantly higher than at day 0 and than in MenACWY recipients. Because no day 14 peak-response samples were available, repertoires were characterized only after the peak T cell response.

The time point label here, explained by the study, means: about 28 days (+/-7) after the second vaccine dose. AZD1222 recipients whose second dose came at about 4 weeks and those whose second dose came at about 12 weeks were combined into one group, since spike-specific TCR depth and breadth did not differ between the two schedules. The vaccinee samples were drawn from two UK trials, COV001 and COV002, one of which was a single-blind randomized controlled phase 2/3 trial testing AZD1222 (ChAdOx1 nCoV-19) in healthy adults. For TCRbeta chain sequencing, PBMC samples from trial participants were taken at day 0 and at day 28 after the second dose. The CDR3 regions of human TCRbeta chains were analyzed by immunosequencing. The original pipeline was this. TCRs in the repertoires were matched against a reference library of SARS-CoV-2-specific TCRs that had been generated with the MIRA antigen-specificity platform. Breadth was defined as the fraction of unique TCRs that were SARS-CoV-2-associated. Depth was defined as the fraction of total T cells that were SARS-CoV-2-associated. Using the MIRA data, each spike-specific TCR was mapped to the spike region that the TCR reacts to and placed in a CD4 or CD8 class. Log10-transformed breadth and depth values were compared by one-way ANOVA with Sidak's multiple comparisons tests. TCRdb holds this immuneACCESS table with in-frame rearrangements only. Some clones are missing; in checked studies, unresolved V genes explain under half, and the rest has no known cause. For V, J and clone size, that table is used; D and trimming come from the DNA. The table for this sample lists 65,000 to 90,000 clones; nearly 90% of them were counted only once. Of the sample, 7.5% to 10% falls within the top ten clones.

Comments on this clone: No cognate antigen has been identified for it. No clone much larger than this one lies a single base away; base qualities are absent.

The V and J ends are trimmed by 0 bases and 1 base, leaving 12 bases between them. The cysteine opens and the phenylalanine closes a CDR3 of 15 amino acids. Just the 45-base CDR3 DNA is kept, in frame starting at base 1. The germline V gene (reference sequence) supplies CDR1 GTSNPN and CDR2 SVGIG. This receptor chain uses TRBV30 and TRBJ2-5; the D segment could be TRBD2, given 6 matching bases. The clonotype originates from an adult who received the AZD1222 COVID-19 vaccine. The sequencing here drew on peripheral blood, taken 28 days after the second AZD1222 dose. The DNA sequence reads TGTGCCTGGAGTGTAGCCGGGGGACTCCAAGAGACCCAGTACTTC. This yields the protein CAWSVAGGLQETQYF.